In this sample, the clone carrying this T cell receptor beta chain turned up many times. The data are from a study of molecular identifiers for immune sequencing clone quantification. Methods described previously, with TCR primers listed, were used for bulk TCR libraries. One entry per CDR3 protein, called by TCRdb with MiXCR from the PCR reads. The profile shows roughly 320,000 distinct CDR3 sequences, 24% of them singletons. This CDR3 comprises 14 residues. V lost 4 bases, J lost 4 bases, and 7 bases stayed unmatched. Per the germline V gene, CDR1 is SGHNT and CDR2 is YYREEE (reference sequence). Sequencing libraries of naive CD8 cells derived from roughly 18,000 to 920,000 sorted cells with 10%, 30% or 50% RNA.

Sequencing was done on a sample of naive CD8+ T cells from blood, with Jurkat cell RNA spiked in. Indicated subset: FACS-sorted CD8+CD4-CCR7+CD45RA+ naive T cells. The receptor was isolated from a human donor in good health. Some libraries in this study had Jurkat cell RNA spiked in. The chain joins TRBV5-4 to TRBJ2-5; 7 bases align to TRBD2. CDR3 DNA: TGTGCCAGCAGCCCGGGGGAGGGTCCAGAGACCCAGTACTTC. It specifies CASSPGEGPETQYF.